A selection of T cell receptor beta chains follows, all from one sample in a study of cytomegalovirus exposure and HLA in healthy donors. Sequencing was performed with immunoSEQ multiplex PCR; in TCRdb, only in-frame clones are kept and a portion is missing. The data show some 200,000 clones, roughly 80% seen once. The specimen was PBMCs. The receptors here all came from a man aged 45-65 years in good health and CMV-seronegative. CDR3s include the opening cysteine and the closing phenylalanine or tryptophan. A D gene is named only where the DNA matches it firmly. For some rows the clone size is stated as once, few or many, or as a class when expanded; others skip it.

V gene,D gene,J gene,clone size,CDR3 protein,CDR3 DNA
TRBV7-9,-,TRBJ2-7,-,CASSPLFLSYEQYF,TGTGCCAGCAGCCCACTGTTCCTCTCCTACGAGCAGTACTTC
TRBV28,-,TRBJ1-2,-,CASTNRAGYTF,TGTGCCAGCACAAACAGGGCTGGCTACACCTTC
TRBV5-1,TRBD2,TRBJ2-1,-,CASSWTSGGLWNEQFF,TGCGCCAGCAGCTGGACTAGCGGGGGCCTTTGGAATGAGCAGTTCTTC
TRBV18,-,TRBJ1-3,once,CASSPDRVGNTIYF,TGTGCCAGCTCACCAGACAGAGTTGGAAACACCATATATTTT
TRBV6-6,-,TRBJ2-5,-,CASSPLRAETQYF,TGTGCCAGCAGTCCCCTGAGGGCGGAGACCCAGTACTTC
TRBV19,TRBD1,TRBJ2-7,-,CASSIGTGGYEQYF,TGTGCCAGTAGTATAGGGACAGGGGGCTACGAGCAGTACTTC
TRBV20-1,-,TRBJ1-1,few,CSASRVRAFF,TGCAGTGCTAGTAGAGTTCGAGCTTTCTTT
TRBV27,TRBD1,TRBJ1-6,few,CASSPDRAYRSPLHF,TGTGCCAGCAGTCCCGACAGGGCTTATCGTTCACCCCTCCACTTT
TRBV5-1,-,TRBJ1-6,-,CASSSPGNNSPLHF,TGCGCCAGCAGCTCACCAGGAAATAATTCACCCCTCCACTTT
TRBV19,-,TRBJ1-3,-,CASSDRSSGNTIYF,TGTGCCAGTTCCGACAGGTCCTCTGGAAACACCATATATTTT
TRBV6-1,-,TRBJ1-5,once,CASIGGADSNQPQHF,TGTGCCAGCATAGGAGGAGCAGATAGCAATCAGCCCCAGCATTTT
TRBV11-2,TRBD1,TRBJ1-2,-,CASSLAPSGGYGYTF,TGTGCCAGCAGCTTAGCTCCTTCAGGGGGCTATGGCTACACCTTC
TRBV10-3,TRBD1,TRBJ1-1,-,CAISDDRDTEAFF,TGTGCCATCAGTGACGACAGGGACACTGAAGCTTTCTTT
TRBV27,TRBD2,TRBJ2-7,-,CASSSPLAGVREQYF,TGTGCCAGCAGTTCCCCGCTAGCGGGGGTCCGCGAGCAGTACTTC
TRBV7-8,TRBD1,TRBJ2-7,-,CASSAGQGTEQYF,TGTGCCAGCAGCGCAGGACAGGGGACCGAGCAGTACTTC
TRBV2,TRBD2,TRBJ2-7,-,CAKRASGGASEQYF,TGTGCCAAAAGGGCTAGCGGGGGGGCGAGCGAGCAGTACTTC
TRBV7-9,-,TRBJ2-3,-,CASSLETDTQYF,TGTGCCAGCAGCCTGGAGACAGATACGCAGTATTTT
TRBV7-9,-,TRBJ2-5,few,CASSPPFRVGETQYF,TGTGCCAGCAGCCCACCCTTCAGGGTAGGAGAGACCCAGTACTTC
TRBV10-2,TRBD1,TRBJ2-7,-,CASTKGTGGEQYF,TGCGCCAGCACCAAAGGGACAGGTGGGGAGCAGTACTTC
TRBV5-5,-,TRBJ2-7,-,CASSGAPSYEQYF,TGTGCCAGCAGCGGAGCCCCCTCCTACGAGCAGTACTTC
TRBV4-1,TRBD1,TRBJ2-7,once,CASSQAGTGAYEQYF,TGCGCCAGCAGCCAAGCCGGGACAGGAGCCTACGAGCAGTACTTC
TRBV13,TRBD2,TRBJ2-6,-,CASSGRLASGANVLTF,TGTGCCAGCAGCGGAAGACTAGCATCTGGGGCCAACGTCCTGACTTTC
TRBV2,-,TRBJ1-2,few,CASAATTYGYTF,TGTGCCAGCGCTGCGACAACCTATGGCTACACCTTC
TRBV5-8,TRBD1,TRBJ1-6,-,CASSLSRDSGFSSYNSPLHF,TGTGCCAGCAGCTTGTCCCGGGACAGCGGCTTTAGCTCCTATAATTCACCCCTCCACTTT
TRBV5-6,-,TRBJ2-3,-,CASTRQVRSTDTQYF,TGTGCCAGCACTCGACAGGTTCGGTCCACAGATACGCAGTATTTT
TRBV5-4,-,TRBJ1-1,-,CASSLGQSTEAFF,TGTGCCAGCAGCCTTGGACAGTCTACTGAAGCTTTCTTT
TRBV7-6,-,TRBJ1-5,-,CASSLSGGNQPQHF,TGTGCCAGCAGCTTGTCAGGGGGCAATCAGCCCCAGCATTTT
TRBV6-4,TRBD1,TRBJ1-5,few,CAPGGPIQPQHF,TGTGCCCCAGGGGGCCCGATACAGCCCCAGCATTTT
TRBV10-1,TRBD1,TRBJ2-7,-,CAMGDRVYHEQYF,TGCGCCATGGGCGACAGGGTCTACCACGAGCAGTACTTC
TRBV29-1,TRBD2,TRBJ2-1,-,CSVLSWSGGPSEQFF,TGCAGCGTCCTAAGTTGGTCGGGGGGGCCTTCTGAGCAGTTCTTC
TRBV14,-,TRBJ2-1,few,CASSQGITGVTGQFF,TGTGCCAGCAGCCAAGGAATCACAGGCGTCACGGGGCAGTTCTTC
TRBV2,TRBD2,TRBJ2-1,few,CASSDLAGVYNEQFF,TGTGCCAGCAGTGACCTAGCGGGGGTCTACAATGAGCAGTTCTTC
TRBV11-2,TRBD1,TRBJ1-2,-,CASSPRRDRQSLNYGYTF,TGTGCCAGCAGCCCCCGTCGGGACAGGCAATCTCTCAACTATGGCTACACCTTC
TRBV6-5,TRBD2,TRBJ2-2,-,CASTLAGGPGELFF,TGTGCCAGCACACTAGCGGGGGGGCCCGGGGAGCTGTTTTTT
TRBV11-3,-,TRBJ2-1,-,CASSFGVRGLYNEQFF,TGTGCCAGCAGCTTCGGGGTGCGGGGGCTATACAATGAGCAGTTCTTC
TRBV6-5,-,TRBJ1-4,-,CASRRKNEKLFF,TGTGCCAGCCGGAGAAAAAATGAAAAACTGTTTTTT
TRBV4-1,TRBD2,TRBJ2-1,-,CASSQPPTSGGADEQFF,TGCGCCAGCAGCCAACCGCCGACTAGCGGGGGGGCCGATGAGCAGTTCTTC
TRBV6-1,TRBD1,TRBJ1-1,-,CASTPGTGIAEAFF,TGTGCCAGCACTCCCGGGACAGGGATCGCTGAAGCTTTCTTT
TRBV27,-,TRBJ2-7,once,CASSFESNHYEQYF,TGTGCCAGCAGTTTCGAGTCGAACCACTACGAGCAGTACTTC
TRBV12-2,-,TRBJ1-4,-,CASRLARASRATNEKLFF,TGTGCAAGTCGCTTAGCGAGGGCGTCCCGTGCAACTAATGAAAAACTGTTTTTT
TRBV11-2,-,TRBJ2-7,-,CASSYIGAGAYEQYF,TGTGCCAGCAGCTACATAGGGGCTGGCGCCTACGAGCAGTACTTC
TRBV6-6,TRBD1,TRBJ2-7,-,CASSYSGTDYEQYF,TGTGCCAGCAGTTACTCCGGGACAGACTACGAGCAGTACTTC
TRBV27,TRBD1,TRBJ1-4,-,CASSWAPGQDNEKLFF,TGTGCCAGCAGTTGGGCTCCGGGACAGGATAATGAAAAACTGTTTTTT
TRBV29-1,TRBD1,TRBJ2-7,-,CSGIPGTGYEQYF,TGCAGCGGGATTCCCGGGACAGGCTACGAGCAGTACTTC
TRBV5-1,TRBD1,TRBJ2-7,once,CASSGKGQAGTYEQYF,TGCGCCAGCAGCGGAAAGGGACAGGCGGGAACCTACGAGCAGTACTTC
TRBV27,TRBD1,TRBJ1-5,few,CASSGGGSNQPQHF,TGTGCCAGCTCAGGGGGAGGAAGCAATCAGCCCCAGCATTTT
TRBV29-1,-,TRBJ2-1,-,CSVVTGQPFF,TGCAGCGTTGTCACAGGGCAGCCGTTCTTC
TRBV6-4,TRBD1,TRBJ1-1,once,CASSPGQGHTEAFF,TGTGCCAGCAGCCCGGGACAGGGTCACACTGAAGCTTTCTTT
TRBV7-9,-,TRBJ1-3,-,CASSQQGGNTIYF,TGTGCCAGCAGCCAACAGGGTGGAAACACCATATATTTT
TRBV5-6,TRBD1,TRBJ1-5,-,CASSLGGKGQGRQHF,TGTGCCAGCAGCTTAGGGGGGAAGGGACAGGGGCGCCAGCATTTT
TRBV9,-,TRBJ2-1,-,CASPGGNEQFF,TGTGCCAGCCCAGGGGGGAATGAGCAGTTCTTC
TRBV5-1,-,TRBJ2-5,-,CASSFQSQETQYF,TGCGCCAGCAGCTTTCAGTCCCAAGAGACCCAGTACTTC
TRBV7-9,TRBD1,TRBJ1-5,-,CSSSLAGTGSNQPQHF,TGTTCCAGCAGCTTAGCGGGGACAGGGAGCAATCAGCCCCAGCATTTT
TRBV18,-,TRBJ2-7,few,CASSTRGTYEQYF,TGTGCCAGCTCTACCCGGGGAACCTACGAGCAGTACTTC